This entry lists 5 T cell receptor beta chains sequenced from one sample in a study of shared clonotypes between healthy human individuals. Assay used: immunoSEQ multiplex PCR; TCRdb lists only in-frame clones, some missing. The table records about 1 million clones, under 80% of them present only once. Sequencing used memory CD4+ T cells sorted from blood. The sample's subset: CD45RA-negative fraction. The source of these receptors is a man aged 18-30 years in good health.

The rearrangement uses TRBV7-2 and TRBJ1-5; 7 bases map to TRBD1. The V and J ends lost 4 bases and 7 bases, in that order; junction bases with no gene match: 7. This CDR3 is built from 14 residues. From germline, CDR1 is SGHTA and CDR2 FQGNSA. The CDR3: CASSYDRVGQPQHF. Written as DNA, the CDR3 is TGTGCCAGCAGCTACGACAGGGTCGGGCAGCCCCAGCATTTT.

This chain connects TRBV7-2 to TRBJ2-7; D gene uncertain. The CDR3 totals 14 residues. Between the trimmed V and J ends, which lost 1 base and 7 bases, there was a span of 14 bases. From germline, CDR1 is SGHTA and CDR2 FQGNSA. CDR3 region: CASSLDPSIREQYF. The CDR3 DNA follows: TGTGCCAGCAGCTTAGACCCGTCTATTCGGGAGCAGTACTTC. Variable domain in full (rest from reference TRBV7-2 and TRBJ2-7): GAGVSQSPSNKVTEKGKDVELRCDPISGHTALYWYRQSLGQGLEFLIYFQGNSAPDKSGLPSDRFSAERTGGSVSTLTIQRTQQEDSAVYLCASSLDPSIREQYFGPGTRLTVT.

The chain recombines TRBV2 with TRBJ1-1; TRBD1 matches at 7 bases. Germline lookup yields CDR1 SNHLY and CDR2 FYNNEI. The CDR3 extends over 12 amino acids. Trimming took 3 bases from V and 6 from J; bases not matched to a gene: 1. The CDR3 DNA follows: TGTGCCAGCAGTGATGACAGGGCTGAAGCTTTCTTT. It encodes CASSDDRAEAFF.

J is TRBJ2-3 and V is TRBV10-2, with TRBD1 as a possible D gene (5 bases). This CDR3 comprises 13 residues. The germline gives CDR1 WSHSY, CDR2 SAAADI. V lost 7 bases, J lost 2 bases, and 10 bases lay in between. The DNA for the CDR3 is TGCGCCAGCATAAGGGGTGACACAGATACGCAGTATTTT. It specifies CASIRGDTDTQYF.

The V call is TRBV2, the J call TRBJ2-5; TRBD2 matches at 11 bases. The germline CDR1 and CDR2 sequences are SNHLY and FYNNEI. The junction had 4 bases not matched to a gene; V was cut back by 8 bases and J by 2 bases. The CDR3 runs to 14 residues. The DNA of the CDR3 is TGTGCCAGCGTCCGACTAGCGGGGCAAGAGACCCAGTACTTC. Its protein is CASVRLAGQETQYF.